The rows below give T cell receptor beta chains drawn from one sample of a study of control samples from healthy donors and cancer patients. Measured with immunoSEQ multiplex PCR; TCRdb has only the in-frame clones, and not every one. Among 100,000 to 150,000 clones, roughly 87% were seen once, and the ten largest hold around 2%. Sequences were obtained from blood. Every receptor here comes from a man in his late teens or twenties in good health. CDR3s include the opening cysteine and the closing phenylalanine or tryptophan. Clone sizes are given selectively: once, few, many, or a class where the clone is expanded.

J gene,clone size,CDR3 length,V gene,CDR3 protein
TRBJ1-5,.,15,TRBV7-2,CASSRGGVGNQPQHF
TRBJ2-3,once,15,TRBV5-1,CASSTQGARSDTQYF
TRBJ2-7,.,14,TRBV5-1,CASSLGGPTYEQYF
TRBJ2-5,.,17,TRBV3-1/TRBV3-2,CASSQDRGTGGRETQYF
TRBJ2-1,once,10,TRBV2,CASRVNEQFF
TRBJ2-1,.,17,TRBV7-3,CASSPTLRLAGDNEQFF
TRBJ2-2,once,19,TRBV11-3,CASSPRTGGGSGITGELFF
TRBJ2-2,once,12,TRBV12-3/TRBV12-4,CASIRGTGELFF
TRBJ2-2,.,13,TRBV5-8,CASSLSGTGELFF
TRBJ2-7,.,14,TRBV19,CASSIQTSANEQYF
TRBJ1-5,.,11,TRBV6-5,CASRGNQPQHF
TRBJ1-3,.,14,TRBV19,CASSPQGARNTIYF
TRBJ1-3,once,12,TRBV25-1,CASGDRGNTIYF
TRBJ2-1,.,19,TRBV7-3,CASSLSRLGGTRTGNEQFF
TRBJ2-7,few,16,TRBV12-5,CASGSYGTIGSSEQYF
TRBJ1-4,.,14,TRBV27,CASSPSGYSEKLFF
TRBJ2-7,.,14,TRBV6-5,CASSYSPSEYEQYF
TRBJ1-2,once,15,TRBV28,CASALRPGTEYGYTF
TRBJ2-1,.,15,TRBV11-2,CASSLRSGTSYEQFF
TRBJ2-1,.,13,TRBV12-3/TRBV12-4,CASSYQGAYEQFF
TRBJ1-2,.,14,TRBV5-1,CASSLDSYLYGYTF
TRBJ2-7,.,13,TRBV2,CASRWNRANEQYF
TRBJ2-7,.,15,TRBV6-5,CASSNRDRGPYEQYF
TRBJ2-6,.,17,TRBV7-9,CASSLVSGFSGANVLTF
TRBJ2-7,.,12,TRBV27,CASRGQRYEQYF
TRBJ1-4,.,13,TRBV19,CASSIMVNEKLFF
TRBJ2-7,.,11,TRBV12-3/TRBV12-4,CASSTAVEQYF
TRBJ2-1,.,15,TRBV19,CASSIGTRLPNEQFF
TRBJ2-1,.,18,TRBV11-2,CASSLGGVTSGSYNEQFF
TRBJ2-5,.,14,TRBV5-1,CASSLGGGRETQYF
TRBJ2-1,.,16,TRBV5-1,CASSGGSLAGDNEQFF
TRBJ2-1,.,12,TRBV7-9,CASSPPPNEQFF
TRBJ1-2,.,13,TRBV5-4,CASSLDSGQGYTF
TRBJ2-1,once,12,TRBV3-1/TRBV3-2,CASSLLYNEQFF
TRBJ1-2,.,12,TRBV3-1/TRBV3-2,CASRTANYGYTF
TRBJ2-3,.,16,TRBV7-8,CASSLVGGGLGDTQYF
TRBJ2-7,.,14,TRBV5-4,CASSLGSVYAEQYF
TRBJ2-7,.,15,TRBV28,CASSPGAGTYSEQYF
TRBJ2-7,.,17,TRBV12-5,CASGLVPTADPTYEQYF
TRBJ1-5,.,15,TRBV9,CASSEKDREIGPQHF
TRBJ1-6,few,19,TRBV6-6,CASSRRGAGRSSYNSPLHF
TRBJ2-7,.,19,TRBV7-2,CASRPVRGATSGRAGEQYF
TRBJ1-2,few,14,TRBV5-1,CASSLEGTAYGYTF
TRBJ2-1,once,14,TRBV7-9,CASSPEDHYNEQFF
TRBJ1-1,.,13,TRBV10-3,CAAIPGGGTEAFF
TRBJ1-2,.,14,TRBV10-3,CAISEGGPDRGYTF
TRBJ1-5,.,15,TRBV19,CASSTTGSGNQPQHF
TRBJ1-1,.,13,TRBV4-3,CASSRTENTEAFF
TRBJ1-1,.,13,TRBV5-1,CASSFGTDTEAFF
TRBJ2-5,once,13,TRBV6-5,CASSTGTKETQYF
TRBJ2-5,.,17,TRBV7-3,CASSQDVGTSGQETQYF
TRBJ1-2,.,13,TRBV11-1,CASSSSDRVSYTF
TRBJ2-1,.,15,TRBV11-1,CASSWDYAGNNEQFF
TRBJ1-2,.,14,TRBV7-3,CASSKTGASDGYTF
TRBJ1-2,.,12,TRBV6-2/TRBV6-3,CASSFDTNGYTF
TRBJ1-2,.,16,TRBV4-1,CASSQDSPKDRYGYTF
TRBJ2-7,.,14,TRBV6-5,CASSLGQAKFSLYF